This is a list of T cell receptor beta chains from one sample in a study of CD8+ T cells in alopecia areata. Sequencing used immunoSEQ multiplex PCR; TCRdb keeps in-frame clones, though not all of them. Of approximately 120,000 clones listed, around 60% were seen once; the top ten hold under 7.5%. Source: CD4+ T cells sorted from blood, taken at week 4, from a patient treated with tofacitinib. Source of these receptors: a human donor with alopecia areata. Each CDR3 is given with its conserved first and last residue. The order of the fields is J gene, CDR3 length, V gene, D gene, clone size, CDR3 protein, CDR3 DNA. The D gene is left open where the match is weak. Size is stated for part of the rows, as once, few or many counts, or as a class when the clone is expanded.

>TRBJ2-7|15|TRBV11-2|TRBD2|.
CASSSPGREGYEQYF
TGTGCCAGCAGCTCCCCGGGGCGGGAGGGCTACGAGCAGTACTTC
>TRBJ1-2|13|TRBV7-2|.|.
CASSPDSGYGYTF
TGTGCCAGCAGCCCGGACTCCGGCTATGGCTACACCTTC
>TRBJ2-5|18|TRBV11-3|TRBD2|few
CASSLGLAGDAPRETQYF
TGTGCCAGCAGCTTAGGACTAGCGGGAGACGCCCCGCGGGAGACCCAGTACTTC
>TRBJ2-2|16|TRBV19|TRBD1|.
CASSMTGGANTGELFF
TGTGCCAGTAGTATGACAGGGGGCGCGAACACCGGGGAGCTGTTTTTT
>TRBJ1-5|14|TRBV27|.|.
CASSLGGLNQPQHF
TGTGCCAGCAGTTTAGGGGGGTTAAATCAGCCCCAGCATTTT
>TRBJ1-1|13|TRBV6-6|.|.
CASSYAGYTEAFF
TGTGCCAGCAGTTACGCGGGCTACACTGAAGCTTTCTTT
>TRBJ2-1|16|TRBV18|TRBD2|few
CASSPPLAGGLGEQFF
TGTGCCAGCTCACCACCACTAGCGGGAGGGCTAGGTGAGCAGTTCTTC
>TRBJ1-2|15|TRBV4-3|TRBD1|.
CASSPQTGGNYGYTF
TGCGCCAGCAGCCCTCAAACAGGGGGAAACTATGGCTACACCTTC
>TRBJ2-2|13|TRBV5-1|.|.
CASSLGQTGELFF
TGCGCCAGCAGCTTGGGACAGACCGGGGAGCTGTTTTTT
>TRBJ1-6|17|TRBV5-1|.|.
CASSLGPQSSYNSPLHF
TGCGCCAGCAGCTTGGGCCCCCAGAGCTCCTATAATTCACCCCTCCACTTT
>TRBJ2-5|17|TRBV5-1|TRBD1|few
CASSLEWTGDPQETQYF
TGCGCCAGCAGCTTGGAATGGACAGGGGACCCTCAAGAGACCCAGTACTTC
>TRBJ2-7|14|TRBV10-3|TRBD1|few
CAISRTGGQVEQYF
TGTGCCATCAGCAGGACAGGGGGGCAAGTCGAGCAGTACTTC
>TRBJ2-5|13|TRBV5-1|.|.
CASNKGGGETQYF
TGCGCCAGCAACAAGGGGGGAGGAGAGACCCAGTACTTC
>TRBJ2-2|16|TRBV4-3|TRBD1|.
CASSRGTGETTGELFF
TGCGCCAGCAGCCGAGGGACAGGGGAAACCACCGGGGAGCTGTTTTTT
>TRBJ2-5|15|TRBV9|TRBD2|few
CASSSGLAGLETQYF
TGTGCCAGCAGCTCGGGACTAGCGGGGCTTGAGACCCAGTACTTC
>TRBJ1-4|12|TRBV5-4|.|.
CASSFDSEKLFF
TGTGCCAGCAGCTTCGATAGTGAAAAACTGTTTTTT
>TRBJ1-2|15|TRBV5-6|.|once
CASSLEGASNYGYTF
TGTGCCAGCAGCTTGGAGGGAGCCAGTAACTATGGCTACACCTTC
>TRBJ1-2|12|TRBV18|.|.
CASSQPNYGYTF
TGTGCCAGCTCACAGCCTAACTATGGCTACACCTTC
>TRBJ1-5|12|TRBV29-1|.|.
CSVETGYQPQHF
TGCAGCGTTGAAACAGGGTACCAGCCCCAGCATTTT
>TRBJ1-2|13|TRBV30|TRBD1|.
CAWSRTGAEGYTF
TGTGCCTGGAGTCGAACAGGGGCGGAAGGCTACACCTTC
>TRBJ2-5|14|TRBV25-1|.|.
CASSERGNQATQYF
TGTGCCAGCAGTGAACGCGGGAATCAAGCGACCCAGTACTTC
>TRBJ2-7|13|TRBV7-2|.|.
CASSLSRGWEQYF
TGTGCCAGCAGCTTATCCAGGGGATGGGAGCAGTACTTC